This entry features one T cell receptor beta chain sequence. Antigen: not known. This sample was included in a study of cytomegalovirus exposure and HLA in healthy donors. Notes on the study in general: Some V segments, including TRBV6-2 and TRBV6-3, were excluded as indistinguishable.

V was clipped by 0 bases and J by 8 bases, with 22 bases between them. Germline values: CDR1 MGHRA, CDR2 YSYEKL. The CDR3 contains 17 residues. The primer mix had 60 Vbeta and 13 Jbeta primers. Here immunoSEQ multiplex PCR was the method, and the copy in TCRdb shows in-frame clones only, minus some. The sample has about 160,000 clones; 60% to 85% are singletons. This receptor was identified in a woman aged 45-60 years in good health and CMV-seropositive. The sample taken for sequencing was PBMCs. V is TRBV4-1 and J is TRBJ1-2; a weak D match, TRBD1 (5 bases). The CDR3 DNA follows: TGCGCCAGCAGCCAAGATAGTTTGCAGGGTGGTCTTCTCGGCTACACCTTC. Residues: CASSQDSLQGGLLGYTF.